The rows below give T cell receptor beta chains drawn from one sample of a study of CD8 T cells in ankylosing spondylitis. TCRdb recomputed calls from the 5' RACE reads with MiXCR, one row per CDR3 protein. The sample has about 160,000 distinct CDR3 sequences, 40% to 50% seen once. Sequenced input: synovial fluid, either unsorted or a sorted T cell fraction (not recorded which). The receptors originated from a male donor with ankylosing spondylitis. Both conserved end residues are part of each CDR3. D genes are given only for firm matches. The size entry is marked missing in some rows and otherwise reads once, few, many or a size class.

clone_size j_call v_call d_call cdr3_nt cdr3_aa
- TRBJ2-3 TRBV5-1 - TGCGCCAGCAGCTCTTCCTGGGGTACGCAGTATTTT CASSSSWGTQYF
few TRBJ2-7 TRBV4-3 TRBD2 TGCGCCAGCAGCCCTTGGACTAGCGGCTTCTACGAGCAGTACTTC CASSPWTSGFYEQYF
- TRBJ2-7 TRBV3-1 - TGTGCCAGCAGCCAAGCCAGGGCAACCTACGAGCAGTACTTC CASSQARATYEQYF
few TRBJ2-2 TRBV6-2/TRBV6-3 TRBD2 TGTGCCAGCAGTTCCGCTACCGGGACTAGCGGGAGGGCAAGGGAGCTGTTTTTT CASSSATGTSGRARELFF
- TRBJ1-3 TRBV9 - TGTGCCAGCAGCGTAACCCACACACCCTTGAGCTCTGGAAACACCATATATTTT CASSVTHTPLSSGNTIYF
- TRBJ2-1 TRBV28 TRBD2 TGTGCCAGCAGTCCTATGACTAGCGGGAGTATGTTCTTC CASSPMTSGSMFF
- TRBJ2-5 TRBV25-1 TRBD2 TGTGCCAGCTCTGGGGCGGGGGTGGAGACCCAGTACTTC CASSGAGVETQYF
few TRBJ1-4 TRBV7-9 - TGTGCCAGCAGCTCATACCGGGAGGCTAATGAAAAACTGTTTTTT CASSSYREANEKLFF
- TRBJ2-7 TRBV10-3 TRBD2 TGTGCCATCAGTGAGCCGGGACTAGCGGATTACGAGCAGTACTTC CAISEPGLADYEQYF
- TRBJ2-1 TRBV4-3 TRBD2 TGCGCCAGCAGCCAAGATAGCCTAGCGGGATTCAATGAGCAGTTCTTC CASSQDSLAGFNEQFF
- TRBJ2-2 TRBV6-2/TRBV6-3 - TGTGCCAGCAGTTACCGTTGGAACACCGGGGAGCTGTTTTTT CASSYRWNTGELFF
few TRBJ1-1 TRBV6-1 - TGTGCCAGCAGTGTCGTAGGGGAAAGGAACACTGAAGCTTTCTTT CASSVVGERNTEAFF
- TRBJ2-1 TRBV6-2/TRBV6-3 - TGTGCCAGCAGTTACGAGAACTGGGGGAATGATGAGCAGTTCTTC CASSYENWGNDEQFF
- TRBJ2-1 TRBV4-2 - TGTGCCAGCAGCCAAGAGGGCGGCCACAATGAGCAGTTCTTC CASSQEGGHNEQFF
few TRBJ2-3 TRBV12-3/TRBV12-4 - TGTGCCAGCAGTTTAGCGGACTACACAGATACGCAGTATTTT CASSLADYTDTQYF
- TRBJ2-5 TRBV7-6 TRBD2 TGTGCCAGCAGCTTCCTAGCGGGGGTAAAAGAGACCCAGTACTTC CASSFLAGVKETQYF
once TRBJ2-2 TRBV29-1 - TGCAGCGTTGATGGGGGCGCGAACACCGGGGAGCTGTTTTTT CSVDGGANTGELFF